The 29 T cell receptor beta chains reported below all come from one sample, sequenced in a study of Ad26.COV2.S vaccination and SARS-CoV-2 variants. The treatment was: roughly 18 received Ad26.COV2.S at low or high dose, single or two shots; five or six received placebo; per-sample allocation not given. Following the first vaccine or placebo injection, samples were taken on day 63. The method was immunoSEQ multiplex PCR; TCRdb's version includes in-frame clones alone and lacks a portion of them. The repertoire holds under 600,000 clones, 80% to 90% seen once, with more than 1.5% in the top ten. The source material was peripheral blood, sampled in a trial of Ad26.COV2.S vaccine versus placebo. Every receptor here comes from a person aged 18-60 years who received the Ad26.COV2.S COVID-19 vaccine or a placebo.

CDR3 sequence (DNA): TGCAGTGCTACCTTTAAGGGAAAACTGTTTTTT. This sequence encodes CSATFKGKLFF. The rearrangement links TRBV20-1 to TRBJ1-4, with D hard to call. Trimming took 4 bases from V and 10 from J, leaving 10 bases between them. The CDR3 extends over 11 amino acids. Germline loops: CDR1 DFQATT, CDR2 SNEGSKA (reference sequence).

The rearrangement links TRBV19 to TRBJ2-3; the D is unclear. Germline V CDR1 and CDR2: LNHDA, SQIVND (reference sequence). The CDR3 contains 13 residues. Between the trimmed V and J ends, which lost 5 bases and 2 bases, there was a span of 8 bases. Here the CDR3 reads CASSFLTTDTQYF. CDR3 nucleotide sequence: TGTGCCAGTAGTTTTCTTACCACAGATACGCAGTATTTT.

The chain couples TRBV7-2 to TRBJ2-7; 9 bases are a match to TRBD2. This CDR3 region has 14 residues. Per germline, CDR1 SGHTA and CDR2 FQGNSA. With V trimmed by 5 bases and J by 4 bases, 6 bases remained unmatched. The CDR3 bases are TGTGCCAGCAGCCCGGTGACTAGCGGATACGAGCAGTACTTC. It encodes CASSPVTSGYEQYF.

V usage is TRBV7-6 and J usage is TRBJ2-7, with 13 bases matching TRBD2. The junction had 10 bases not matched to a gene; V was cut back by 5 bases and J by 0 bases. There are 18 residues in the CDR3. The V gene's germline CDR1 is SGHVS and CDR2 FNYEAQ. In DNA form, the CDR3 reads TGTGCCAGCAGCATGGACATTAGGACTAGCGGGAGCTCCTACGAGCAGTACTTC. Its protein is CASSMDIRTSGSSYEQYF.

This chain uses TRBV6-5 with TRBJ2-7, with 7 bases fitting TRBD1. Trimming took 5 bases from V and 3 from J; bases not matched to a gene: 4. The CDR3 is made up of 13 amino acids. The V gene's germline CDR1 is MNHEY and CDR2 SVGAGI. The CDR3 sequence: CASSRGQSYEQYF. CDR3 DNA: TGTGCCAGCAGTAGGGGACAGAGCTACGAGCAGTACTTC.

This rearrangement joins TRBV6-5 to TRBJ1-2; no firm D call. The CDR3 has 12 amino acids. V lost 5 bases and J 8 bases, leaving 12 bases between the germline ends. Germline CDR1 and CDR2: MNHEY and SVGAGI. Here the CDR3 reads CASSRALEGYTF. Written as DNA, the CDR3 is TGTGCCAGCAGTCGGGCCCTTGAGGGCTACACCTTC.

The chain links TRBV11-1 to TRBJ2-2; 11 bases map to TRBD1. The germline V gene encodes CDR1 SGHAT and CDR2 FQDESV (reference sequence). The junction had 6 bases not matched to a gene; V was cut back by 2 bases and J by 7 bases. The CDR3 sequence is 16 residues long. In nucleotides, the CDR3 is TGTGCCAGCAGCTTAAACGTGGGACAGGGGGTCGGGGAGCTGTTTTTT. Translating it yields CASSLNVGQGVGELFF. Drawing the rest from reference TRBV11-1 and TRBJ2-2, the complete variable domain is EAEVAQSPRYKITEKSQAVAFWCDPISGHATLYWYRQILGQGPELLVQFQDESVVDDSQLPKDRFSAERLKGVDSTLKIQPAELGDSAMYLCASSLNVGQGVGELFFGEGSRLTVL.

The chain employs TRBV5-4 and TRBJ2-5, with D possibly being TRBD2 (5 bases). CDR3 length: 17 amino acids. The V gene's germline CDR1 is SGHNT and CDR2 YYREEE (reference sequence). The ends were cut back, 4 bases at V and 4 bases at J, with 23 bases in the middle. CDR3 in amino acids: CASSASRGYVVVETQYF. CDR3 coding DNA: TGTGCCAGCAGCGCCTCCAGAGGGTATGTGGTCGTAGAGACCCAGTACTTC.

J is TRBJ2-5 and V is TRBV5-1; 9 positions match TRBD1. Germline V gene data show CDR1 as SGHRS and CDR2 as YFSETQ. V was pared by 4 bases and J by 4 bases, with 8 bases of the junction left unmatched. This CDR3 comprises 15 residues. CDR3 bases: TGCGCCAGCAGCCCCGGACAGGGGATACGAGAGACCCAGTACTTC. Translating gives CASSPGQGIRETQYF.

The chain has TRBV25-1 and TRBJ1-6; possibly TRBD1 for D (5 bases). V shed 1 base and J shed 9 bases, with 13 bases lying between them. Looked up from germline, CDR1 is MGHDK and CDR2 is SYGVNS. The CDR3 runs 15 residues. CDR3 region: CASSESAGHGSPLHF. For the CDR3, the DNA is TGTGCCAGCAGTGAATCGGCGGGGCATGGTTCACCCCTCCACTTT.

The V and J genes are TRBV24-1 and TRBJ2-3; D is tentatively TRBD1 or TRBD2 (5 bases each). The germline CDR1 and CDR2 sequences are KGHDR and SFDVKD. The CDR3 runs to 17 residues. Trimming took off 7 bases at V and 2 bases at J, with 21 bases between the two ends. The CDR3 reads CATSRASGTDFTDTQYF. CDR3 DNA: TGTGCCACCAGCCGTGCCTCCGGGACGGATTTCACAGATACGCAGTATTTT.

V gene TRBV5-1 combines with J gene TRBJ1-1, with D perhaps TRBD1 (5 bases). Deletions cut 7 bases from V and 0 bases from J, with 10 bases between. Germline CDR1 SGHRS, CDR2 YFSETQ. This CDR3 is 13 amino acids long. Here the CDR3 reads CASWEGMNTEAFF. As DNA, the CDR3 is TGCGCCAGCTGGGAGGGGATGAACACTGAAGCTTTCTTT.

The chain uses TRBV2 and TRBJ2-7, with 10 positions matching TRBD1. The CDR3 sequence is 15 residues long. Germline CDR1 and CDR2: SNHLY and FYNNEI. After removal of 6 bases from V and 4 bases from J, the junction contained 9 bases not matched to a gene. CDR3 bases: TGTGCCAGCAGGGCTCTGGGACAGGGGTCATACGAGCAGTACTTC. Translation: CASRALGQGSYEQYF.

The chain is built from TRBV27 and TRBJ2-1, with D perhaps being TRBD1 or TRBD2 (5 bases each). This CDR3 has 12 residues. Looked up from germline, CDR1 is MNHEY and CDR2 is SMNVEV (reference sequence). The V end lost 3 bases, the J end lost 8 bases, and 8 bases lay between the germline ends. CDR3 loop: CASSFGGDEQFF. Here the CDR3 DNA reads TGTGCCAGCAGTTTTGGGGGAGATGAGCAGTTCTTC.

The rearrangement joins TRBV14 to TRBJ2-5; perhaps D is TRBD1 or TRBD2 (5 bases each). Trimming pared 2 bases from V and 6 bases from J, leaving 10 bases between. Germline lookup yields CDR1 SGHDN and CDR2 FVKESK. The CDR3 extends over 13 amino acids. This CDR3 reads CASSQQRGQTQYF. As DNA, the CDR3 is TGTGCCAGCAGCCAACAGAGGGGCCAGACCCAGTACTTC.

The rearrangement joins TRBV28 to TRBJ2-4; D is undetermined. The CDR3 sequence is 14 residues long. Trimming shortened V by 2 bases and J by 6 bases, and 11 bases separated the two germline ends. The germline gives CDR1 MDHEN, CDR2 SYDVKM. CDR3 sequence reads: CASSLLHNINIQYF. In nucleotides, the CDR3 is TGTGCCAGCAGTTTACTCCATAACATAAACATTCAGTACTTC.

The chain employs TRBV25-1 and TRBJ2-7; D gene ambiguous. Trimming took 6 bases from V and 3 from J, leaving 15 bases between them. Germline loops: CDR1 MGHDK, CDR2 SYGVNS. CDR3 size: 14 residues. CDR3 DNA: TGTGCCAGCAGGGGCCGTTGGGGTAGCTACGAGCAGTACTTC. Protein: CASRGRWGSYEQYF.

A few counts support this clone. The rearrangement uses TRBV5-1 and TRBJ1-2, with a possible D match to TRBD1 (6 bases). The CDR3 is made up of 15 amino acids. CDR1 SGHRS and CDR2 YFSETQ come from the germline V gene. Trimming left V 4 bases short and J 8 bases short, with 21 bases between. CDR3 nucleotides: TGCGCCAGCAGCCCACGAGCAGTGGGGGGGCAGGGCTACACCTTC. Its translation is CASSPRAVGGQGYTF.

This chain joins TRBV6-5 and TRBJ2-5; 9 bases line up with TRBD2. The CDR3 has 16 amino acids. Germline CDR1 is MNHEY and CDR2 is SVGAGI. Trimming took 1 base from V and 4 from J; bases not matched to a gene: 7. The CDR3 DNA sequence: TGTGCCAGCAGTTACTGGGGACTAGCCGGGGTAGAGACCCAGTACTTC. Translated, it gives CASSYWGLAGVETQYF.

The chain links TRBV6-5 to TRBJ1-1, with D unresolved. The V gene's germline CDR1 is MNHEY and CDR2 SVGAGI. The V end lost 6 bases, the J end lost 1 base, and 9 bases lay between the germline ends. CDR3 length: 13 amino acids. The CDR3, as DNA: TGTGCCAGCAGCCGACGGAAGAACACTGAAGCTTTCTTT. Protein sequence: CASSRRKNTEAFF.

This rearrangement joins TRBV9 to TRBJ1-1, with TRBD1 identical over 9 bases. Germline CDR1 is SGDLS and CDR2 is YYNGEE. The ends lost 1 base at V and 1 base at J; junction bases unmatched: 8. This CDR3 comprises 17 residues. The CDR3, as DNA: TGTGCCAGCAGCGTAAGCGGGACAGGGTTATCGAACACTGAAGCTTTCTTT. It encodes CASSVSGTGLSNTEAFF.

The chain couples TRBV4-3 to TRBJ2-1; D may match TRBD1 or TRBD2 (6 bases each). This CDR3 is built from 16 residues. CDR1 is LGHNA, CDR2 YSLEER, per germline. Trimming left V 4 bases short and J 1 base short, with 14 bases between. The CDR3 spells CASSRIRGASYNEQFF. CDR3 bases: TGCGCCAGCAGCCGCATTAGGGGGGCGTCCTACAATGAGCAGTTCTTC.

This clone appeared a single time. V is TRBV7-9 and J is TRBJ1-3, with unresolved D. Per germline, CDR1 SEHNR and CDR2 FQNEAQ (reference sequence). The CDR3 contains 18 residues. Trimming shortened V by 8 bases and J by 1 base, and 24 bases separated the two germline ends. CDR3 region: CASDPVRVRRFSGNTIYF. Written as DNA, the CDR3 is TGTGCCAGCGATCCAGTACGGGTCAGACGATTTTCTGGAAACACCATATATTTT. The full variable domain, with the rest looked up from reference TRBV7-9 and TRBJ1-3, is DTGVSQNPRHKITKRGQNVTFRCDPISEHNRLYWYRQTLGQGPEFLTYFQNEAQLEKSRLLSDRFSAERPKGSFSTLEIQRTEQGDSAMYLCASDPVRVRRFSGNTIYFGEGSWLTVV.

The CDR3 region is CASSLEYGVRADTQYF. CDR3 in DNA: TGTGCCAGCAGCTTAGAATACGGGGTGCGGGCAGATACGCAGTATTTT. The chain carries TRBV11-2 and TRBJ2-3, with D perhaps TRBD2 (5 bases). Trimming took 0 bases from V and 4 from J, leaving 14 bases between them. CDR1 SGHAT and CDR2 FQNNGV come from the germline V gene. CDR3 length equals 16 residues.

This chain links TRBV4-1 with TRBJ1-6, with TRBD1 identical over 7 bases. V was pared by 2 bases and J by 10 bases, with 14 bases of the junction left unmatched. The CDR3 consists of 17 residues. CDR1 and CDR2 from the germline V gene are MGHRA and YSYEKL. The CDR3 DNA follows: TGCGCCAGCAGCCAAAGCCGGGGGGGACAGCGGGCATCACCCCTCCACTTT. Translating it yields CASSQSRGGQRASPLHF.

The V and J genes are TRBV6-6 and TRBJ1-5, with D perhaps TRBD1 (6 bases). The CDR3 covers 13 residues. Germline V gene lookup returns CDR1 MNHNY and CDR2 SVGAGI (reference sequence). Trimming took 5 bases from V and 3 from J, leaving 8 bases between them. CDR3 sequence: CASSHRDNQPQHF. CDR3 DNA: TGTGCCAGCAGTCACAGGGACAATCAGCCCCAGCATTTT.

V gene TRBV9 combines with J gene TRBJ1-3, with D hard to call. CDR3 length: 15 residues. V was trimmed by 2 bases and J by 0 bases, leaving 9 bases between them. Germline assignment: CDR1 SGDLS and CDR2 YYNGEE. CDR3 nucleotides: TGTGCCAGCAGCGTGTACGAAAACTCTGGAAACACCATATATTTT. It codes for CASSVYENSGNTIYF.

In DNA form, the CDR3 reads TGTGCCAGCAGCTTAGTCGGCGGGGGGGGAGGAGAGACCCAGTACTTC. Its translation is CASSLVGGGGGETQYF. The chain couples TRBV7-2 to TRBJ2-5, with 9 bases that match TRBD2. This CDR3 has 16 amino acids. From germline, CDR1 is SGHTA and CDR2 FQGNSA. J lost 4 bases, V lost 1 base, and 7 bases had no gene match.

The V gene is TRBV5-1, the J gene TRBJ1-4; 7 bases align to TRBD1. After removal of 0 bases from V and 4 bases from J, the junction contained 3 bases not matched to a gene. The CDR3 consists of 15 residues. Germline V gives CDR1 SGHRS, CDR2 YFSETQ. The CDR3 sequence is CASSLAGTVNEKLFF. In DNA form, the CDR3 reads TGCGCCAGCAGCTTGGCCGGGACAGTTAATGAAAAACTGTTTTTT.